A selection of T cell receptor beta chains follows, all from one sample in a study of shared clonotypes between healthy human individuals. Assay: immunoSEQ multiplex PCR; the TCRdb copy retains only in-frame clones and omits some. The sample holds more than 600,000 clones, roughly 94% seen once. Sequenced input: naive CD8+ T cells sorted from blood. These receptors were obtained from a man aged 25 to 40 in good health. CDR3s include the opening cysteine and the closing phenylalanine or tryptophan. A D gene is named only where the DNA matches it firmly. A clone size is listed for some rows: how often the clone was seen (once, few, many), or a class if it is expanded.

>TRBJ2-7|13|TRBV28|-|TRBD1
CASRDRGPWEQYF
TGTGCCAGCAGGGACAGGGGGCCTTGGGAGCAGTACTTC
>TRBJ2-3|13|TRBV9|-|-
CASSGSNTDTQYF
TGTGCCAGCAGCGGGAGTAACACAGATACGCAGTATTTT
>TRBJ2-5|15|TRBV9|-|-
CASSVAGGLRETQYF
TGTGCCAGCAGCGTAGCGGGCGGCCTTCGGGAGACCCAGTACTTC
>TRBJ2-1|17|TRBV7-9|-|TRBD2
CASSPGVRETRFGEQFF
TGTGCCAGCAGCCCCGGAGTGCGGGAGACTAGGTTCGGTGAGCAGTTCTTC
>TRBJ2-3|13|TRBV7-9|-|-
CASSAPATDTQYF
TGTGCCAGCAGCGCCCCGGCCACAGATACGCAGTATTTT
>TRBJ1-2|13|TRBV30|-|TRBD1
CAWRPGQNYGYTF
TGTGCCTGGAGGCCGGGACAGAACTATGGCTACACCTTC
>TRBJ2-7|14|TRBV15|once|TRBD2
CATSRDSSGYEQYF
TGTGCCACCAGCAGAGATTCTAGCGGGTACGAGCAGTACTTC
>TRBJ2-1|12|TRBV6-6|few|-
CTSGSSYNEQFF
TGTACGAGCGGAAGCTCCTACAATGAGCAGTTCTTC
>TRBJ2-1|12|TRBV28|-|TRBD2
CVSGSAGNEQFF
TGTGTAAGCGGGAGCGCAGGGAATGAGCAGTTCTTC
>TRBJ2-7|17|TRBV21-1|-|-
CASSKPWTSGPSYEQYF
TGTGCCAGCAGCAAACCCTGGACTAGCGGGCCCTCCTACGAGCAGTACTTC